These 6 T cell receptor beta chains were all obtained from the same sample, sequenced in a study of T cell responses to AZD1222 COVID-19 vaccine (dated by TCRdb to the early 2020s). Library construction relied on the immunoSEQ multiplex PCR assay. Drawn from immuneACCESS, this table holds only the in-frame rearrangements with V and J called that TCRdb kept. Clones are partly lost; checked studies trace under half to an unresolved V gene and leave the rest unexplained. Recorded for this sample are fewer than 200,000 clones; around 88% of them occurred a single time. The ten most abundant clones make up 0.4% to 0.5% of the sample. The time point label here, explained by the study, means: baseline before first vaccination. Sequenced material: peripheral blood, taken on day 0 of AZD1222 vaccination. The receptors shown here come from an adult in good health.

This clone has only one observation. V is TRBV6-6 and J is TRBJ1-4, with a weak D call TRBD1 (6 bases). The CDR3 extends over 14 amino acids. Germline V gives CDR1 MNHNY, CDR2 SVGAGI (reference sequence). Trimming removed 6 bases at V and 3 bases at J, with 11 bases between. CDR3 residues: CASSPRGANEKLFF. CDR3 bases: TGTGCCAGCAGCCCGAGGGGGGCTAATGAAAAACTGTTTTTT.

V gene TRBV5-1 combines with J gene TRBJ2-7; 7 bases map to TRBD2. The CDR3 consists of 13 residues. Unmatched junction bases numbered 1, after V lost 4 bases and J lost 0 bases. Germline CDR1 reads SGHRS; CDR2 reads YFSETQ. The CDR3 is CASSRGSSYEQYF. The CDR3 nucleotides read TGCGCCAGCAGCCGCGGGAGCTCCTACGAGCAGTACTTC.

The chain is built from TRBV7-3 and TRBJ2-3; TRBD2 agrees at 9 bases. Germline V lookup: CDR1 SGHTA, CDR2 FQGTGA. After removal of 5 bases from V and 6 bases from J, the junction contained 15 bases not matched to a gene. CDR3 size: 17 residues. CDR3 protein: CASSPYLRGGTSDTQYF. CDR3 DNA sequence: TGTGCCAGCAGCCCCTACTTGCGGGGGGGAACCTCGGATACGCAGTATTTT.

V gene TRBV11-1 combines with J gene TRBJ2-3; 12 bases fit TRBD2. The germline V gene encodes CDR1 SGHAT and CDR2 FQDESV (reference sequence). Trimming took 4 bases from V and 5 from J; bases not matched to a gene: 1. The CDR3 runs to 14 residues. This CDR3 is CASSSTSGGDTQYF. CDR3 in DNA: TGTGCCAGCAGCTCGACTAGCGGGGGAGATACGCAGTATTTT.

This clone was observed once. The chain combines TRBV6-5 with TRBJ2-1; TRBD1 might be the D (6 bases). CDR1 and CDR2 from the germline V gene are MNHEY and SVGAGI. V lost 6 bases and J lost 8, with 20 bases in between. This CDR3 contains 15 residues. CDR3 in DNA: TGTGCCAGCAGAACCGGGACCGCAGCAGGGGATGAGCAGTTCTTC. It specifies CASRTGTAAGDEQFF.

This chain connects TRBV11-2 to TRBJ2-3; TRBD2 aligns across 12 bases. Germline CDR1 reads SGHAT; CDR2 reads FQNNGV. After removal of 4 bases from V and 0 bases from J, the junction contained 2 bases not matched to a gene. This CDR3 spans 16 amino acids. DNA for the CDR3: TGTGCCAGCAGCTCTAGCGGGGGGGTAAGCACAGATACGCAGTATTTT. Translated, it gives CASSSSGGVSTDTQYF.